This T cell receptor (beta chain) emerged from a study of shared clonotypes between healthy human individuals. Study-wide results and limits: Few donors limited the genetic and exposure-history diversity represented.

This clone was counted a single time. Its antigen is still unknown. Naive CD8 cells were CD45RO-negative, positively selected for CCR7, excluding terminally differentiated effector memory CD45RA+ cells. The donors, all of them Caucasian adults, lived in Nashville, Tennessee. Assay: immunoSEQ multiplex PCR; the TCRdb copy retains only in-frame clones and omits some. This sample has 1.5 million to 2.5 million clones; about 95% occur once, and the top ten carry around 1.2%. The CDR3 consists of 16 residues. Trimming stripped 0 bases from V and 0 bases from J, with 9 bases between. CDR1 MGHDK and CDR2 SYGVNS come from the germline V gene.

The sequencing input was naive CD8+ T cells sorted from blood. The receptor was isolated from a man aged 18-30 years in good health. The chain recombines TRBV25-1 with TRBJ2-1; a weak D match, TRBD2 (6 bases). As DNA, the CDR3 is TGTGCCAGCAGTGAATATACGGGGGTCTCCTACAATGAGCAGTTCTTC. Encoded protein: CASSEYTGVSYNEQFF.